Listed below are T cell receptor beta chains from one sample, sequenced in a study of blood T cell repertoires in COVID-19. The protocol was immunoSEQ multiplex PCR, while the TCRdb copy is restricted to in-frame clones and leaves out a portion. The top ten clones hold 2.5% to 3.5% of a sample with about 190,000 clones, approximately 82% of them seen once. Material for sequencing was peripheral blood. The receptors come from a man in his fifties with active or convalescent COVID-19. Each CDR3 is given with its conserved first and last residue. Each record gives: CDR3 protein, clone size, J gene, V gene. Clone size is not always given. Where it is, it says once, few, many or a class for expanded clones.

CASSFFPKPGHTNTGELFF . TRBJ2-2 TRBV7-8
CASKWTSGSYEQYF . TRBJ2-7 TRBV7-3
CASSFGQGRNTGELFF . TRBJ2-2 TRBV5-4
CASSKLDRRNQPQHF . TRBJ1-5 TRBV28
CASSFGVEAYEQYF . TRBJ2-7 TRBV7-9
CASRRTGEPSYEQYF many TRBJ2-7 TRBV10-1
CSAPVDTQYF . TRBJ2-3 TRBV20-1
CASSLWGLAGTDTQYF . TRBJ2-3 TRBV7-3
CAWSLRGGGTDTQYF . TRBJ2-3 TRBV30
CASSLGQAAGDTQYF . TRBJ2-3 TRBV4-1
CAWRPARGTQYF . TRBJ2-3 TRBV30
CASSPRRDSGANVLTF . TRBJ2-6 TRBV5-1
CATSRERTGALEQFF few TRBJ2-1 TRBV15
CASSPGQGGQETQYF . TRBJ2-5 TRBV18
CASSLVASGTYNEQFF . TRBJ2-1 TRBV5-1